Following are 18 T cell receptor beta chains from one sample sequenced in a study of cytomegalovirus exposure and HLA in healthy donors. The PCR ran on 60 Vbeta and 13 Jbeta primers. Clones were read by immunoSEQ multiplex PCR, and TCRdb kept only the in-frame ones, dropping some. The repertoire holds around 170,000 clones, around four fifths seen once, with 1% in the top ten. The specimen was PBMCs. These TCRs come from a woman in her 50s in good health and CMV-seropositive.

This chain connects TRBV29-1 to TRBJ2-7, with 10 bases aligning to TRBD1. CDR1 SQVTM and CDR2 ANQGSEA come from the germline V gene. The V gene end was trimmed by 2 bases and the J gene end by 5 bases; junction bases not matched to a gene: 9. The CDR3 is 15 residues long. The CDR3 loop reads CSVEPRQGASNEQYF. The CDR3 coding sequence is TGCAGCGTTGAACCCAGACAGGGGGCCAGTAACGAGCAGTACTTC.

V gene TRBV25-1 combines with J gene TRBJ2-1; D perhaps matches TRBD2 (5 bases). The CDR3 contains 14 residues. Germline CDR1 reads MGHDK; CDR2 reads SYGVNS. Deletions cut 1 base from V and 7 bases from J, with 11 bases between. The CDR3 is CASSESGNLNEQFF. The CDR3 DNA is TGTGCCAGCAGTGAATCGGGAAACTTAAATGAGCAGTTCTTC.

This sequence joins TRBV5-4 and TRBJ1-4, with 7 nucleotides matching TRBD1. Germline lookup yields CDR1 SGHNT and CDR2 YYREEE (reference sequence). CDR3 length: 14 residues. Unmatched junction bases numbered 5, after V lost 4 bases and J lost 5 bases. The CDR3 here is CASSAGTENEKLFF. The CDR3 nucleotides are TGTGCCAGCAGCGCCGGGACAGAGAATGAAAAACTGTTTTTT.

This sequence joins TRBV5-4 and TRBJ1-2; TRBD1 matches at 9 bases. Germline assignment: CDR1 SGHNT and CDR2 YYREEE (reference sequence). The CDR3 has 14 residues. V shed 3 bases, J shed 3 bases, and the junction held 3 bases outside the gene matches. The DNA for the CDR3 is TGTGCCAGCAGCTCTAACAGGGGGCACTATGGCTACACCTTC. Protein product: CASSSNRGHYGYTF.

This chain links TRBV11-3 with TRBJ2-5; tentatively, D is TRBD2 (6 bases). Germline assignment: CDR1 SGHNT and CDR2 YENEEA. The CDR3 is 15 amino acids. V was shortened by 2 bases and J by 5 bases, with 15 bases between the two germline ends. For the CDR3, the DNA is TGTGCCAGCAGCTTACATGGCGGGACCTTTGAGACCCAGTACTTC. Translating it yields CASSLHGGTFETQYF.

The chain is built from TRBV5-1 and TRBJ1-2, with TRBD1 matching 9 bases. V lost 4 bases to trimming and J lost 4 bases; unmatched junction nucleotides: 5. The germline CDR1 and CDR2 sequences are SGHRS and YFSETQ. CDR3 size: 14 residues. CDR3 DNA sequence: TGCGCCAGCAGCGCCACGGGACAGGGCTATGGCTACACCTTC. Residues: CASSATGQGYGYTF.

This chain connects TRBV6-5 to TRBJ2-7; 7 positions agree with TRBD2. The CDR3 loop spans 16 amino acids. With 1 base clipped from V and 6 bases from J, the junction kept 12 bases outside the gene matches. Germline V gene sequence: CDR1 MNHEY, CDR2 SVGAGI. Here the CDR3 reads CASSYLSGLVRSEQYF. Written as DNA, the CDR3 is TGTGCCAGCAGTTACTTGTCTGGACTAGTAAGGTCCGAGCAGTACTTC.

This sequence joins TRBV19 and TRBJ2-7, with no clear D. The ends were cut back, 4 bases at V and 6 bases at J, with 7 bases in the middle. CDR3 length: 11 residues. CDR1 LNHDA and CDR2 SQIVND come from the germline V gene (reference sequence). CDR3 DNA sequence: TGTGCCAGTAGTACCTACGGCGAGCAGTACTTC. Its translation: CASSTYGEQYF.

The chain couples TRBV5-5 to TRBJ2-7, with D possibly TRBD2 on 6 matching bases. This CDR3 is 15 amino acids long. V was shortened by 4 bases and J by 3 bases, with 17 bases between the two germline ends. Germline loops: CDR1 SGHKS, CDR2 YYEKEE (reference sequence). CDR3 amino acids: CASSPGTHNFYEQYF. DNA of the CDR3: TGTGCCAGCAGCCCCGGGACTCACAACTTCTACGAGCAGTACTTC.

This sequence joins TRBV9 and TRBJ2-1; a weak D match, TRBD1 (5 bases). There are 15 residues in the CDR3. Germline V CDR1 and CDR2: SGDLS, YYNGEE. V gave up 3 bases and J gave up 2 bases, with 12 bases separating them. The CDR3 reads CASSDQGTAYNEQFF. CDR3 DNA: TGTGCCAGCAGCGACCAGGGAACCGCCTACAATGAGCAGTTCTTC.

The chain employs TRBV11-2 and TRBJ2-3; a possible D gene is TRBD1 (5 bases). This CDR3 comprises 17 residues. Looked up from germline, CDR1 is SGHAT and CDR2 is FQNNGV. V lost 0 bases and J 4 bases, leaving 17 bases between the germline ends. The CDR3 here is CASSLDAWVGVADTQYF. In nucleotides, the CDR3 is TGTGCCAGCAGCTTAGATGCCTGGGTAGGGGTGGCAGATACGCAGTATTTT.

The chain employs TRBV7-3 and TRBJ2-1, with 10 bases aligning to TRBD2. The CDR3 runs 17 residues. CDR1 and CDR2 (germline): SGHTA, FQGTGA. Trimming removed 5 bases from V and 4 bases from J; junction bases left unmatched: 11. The chain's CDR3 is CASSPGASGGLYNEQFF. For the CDR3, the DNA is TGTGCCAGCAGCCCGGGGGCTAGCGGGGGCCTATACAATGAGCAGTTCTTC.

This chain joins TRBV4-1 and TRBJ2-3; 10 nucleotides agree with TRBD1. The CDR3 covers 16 residues. Germline V gene lookup returns CDR1 MGHRA and CDR2 YSYEKL. Trimming cost V 4 bases and J 5 bases; bases outside gene matches: 9. CDR3 loop: CASSRWDRGYKDTQYF. Written as DNA, the CDR3 is TGCGCCAGCAGCCGCTGGGACAGGGGCTACAAAGATACGCAGTATTTT.

This clone was recorded a few times. The chain is built from TRBV18 and TRBJ2-5; 7 bases are shared with TRBD1. This CDR3 is built from 14 residues. The V and J ends lost 3 bases and 1 base, in that order; junction bases with no gene match: 2. The germline CDR1 and CDR2 sequences are KGHSH and LQKENI. Written as DNA, the CDR3 is TGTGCCAGCTCACCGACAGGGTCCCAAGAGACCCAGTACTTC. It is translated as CASSPTGSQETQYF.

The CDR3 region has the DNA TGTGCCATCAGAGCGGGAGCGGTAGAGACCCAGTACTTC. Amino acids: CAIRAGAVETQYF. The genes are TRBV10-3 and TRBJ2-5, with 8 bases aligning to TRBD2. Germline values: CDR1 ENHRY, CDR2 SYGVKD. The CDR3 has 13 amino acids. V lost 6 bases to trimming and J lost 4 bases; unmatched junction nucleotides: 4.

The chain combines TRBV5-6 with TRBJ2-7; TRBD2 agrees at 11 bases. Germline values: CDR1 SGHDT, CDR2 YYEEEE. The CDR3 totals 15 residues. With 3 bases clipped from V and 0 bases from J, the junction kept 2 bases outside the gene matches. In DNA, the CDR3 is TGTGCCAGCAGCTCCGGGACTAGCGGCTCCTACGAGCAGTACTTC. This encodes CASSSGTSGSYEQYF.

The J gene is TRBJ2-2, the V gene TRBV19, with D possibly being TRBD1 (5 bases). CDR1 is LNHDA and CDR2 is SQIVND in the germline V gene (reference sequence). The CDR3 spans 16 residues. Trimming left V 6 bases short and J 2 bases short, with 16 bases between. The CDR3 sequence: CASRIQGERNTGELFF. As DNA, the CDR3 is TGTGCCAGTAGGATTCAAGGGGAACGAAACACCGGGGAGCTGTTTTTT.

The chain combines TRBV13 with TRBJ2-2; tentatively, D is TRBD1 (6 bases). Germline loops: CDR1 PRHDT, CDR2 FYEKMQ (reference sequence). CDR3 length: 16 amino acids. V was pared by 4 bases and J by 3 bases, with 15 bases between. CDR3 in DNA: TGTGCCAGCAGCTCTGCTATGGGGGCGTACACCGGGGAGCTGTTTTTT. It is translated as CASSSAMGAYTGELFF.